Below are 23 T cell receptor beta chains sequenced from a single sample in a study of human T cells and chemical hapten exposure (dated by TCRdb to the early 2020s). Library generation was performed with RACE. Sequenced using a NextSeq 500. TCRdb handled the public reads itself, with Q25 trimming in fastp and clone calling in MiXCR, and kept productive beta chains. Rows with a matching CDR3 protein are joined into one entry that keeps the most common DNA and genes. This sample holds roughly 50,000 distinct CDR3 sequences; roughly 9% were observed only once. 9.5% to 10% of the sample belongs to the ten largest clones. Interpreted using the paper, the time point label stands for: pre-sensitization, week 0. Sample treatment or condition, as interpreted from the label and publication: therapeutic diphenylcyclopropenone sensitization with weekly scalp DPC. Total RNA was isolated from unfractionated whole blood collected in Tempus Blood RNA tubes.

Sequencing used whole blood, obtained in connection with sensitization to the hapten diphenylcyclopropenone (DPC). These receptors were obtained from a young woman with alopecia areata. Some clones in this sample may be carry-over from other donors' samples.

This clonotype was seen a single time. The chain employs TRBV2 and TRBJ1-1; a weak D match, TRBD1 (5 bases). The CDR3 contains 14 residues. CDR1 is SNHLY and CDR2 is FYNNEI in the germline V gene. V lost 8 bases and J lost 0, with 13 bases in between. The DNA for the CDR3 is TGTGCCAGCGGCGGGGGGGTAATGAACACTGAAGCTTTCTTT. Its protein is CASGGGVMNTEAFF. Together with reference TRBV2 and TRBJ1-1, the CDR3 gives the full variable domain: EPEVTQTPSHQVTQMGQEVILRCVPISNHLYFYWYRQILGQKVEFLVSFYNNEISEKSEIFDDQFSVERPDGSNFTLKIRSTKLEDSAMYFCASGGGVMNTEAFFGQGTRLTVV.

V and J are TRBV4-1 and TRBJ2-7, with TRBD1 identical over 9 bases. Germline assignment: CDR1 MGHRA and CDR2 YSYEKL. V shed 0 bases, J shed 2 bases, and the junction held 14 bases outside the gene matches. The CDR3 contains 19 residues. The CDR3 loop is CASSQDLGQGPTLTYEQYF. The CDR3 region has the DNA TGCGCCAGCAGCCAAGATCTGGGACAGGGACCTACCCTAACCTACGAGCAGTACTTC.

This clonotype was detected only a few times. V and J are TRBV27 and TRBJ2-2, with TRBD1 matching 7 bases. Germline V gene sequence: CDR1 MNHEY, CDR2 SMNVEV (reference sequence). Trimming took 5 bases from V and 6 from J; bases not matched to a gene: 12. The CDR3 consists of 16 residues. The CDR3: CASSTSGTVPPGELFF. The CDR3 DNA reads as TGTGCCAGCAGTACCTCCGGGACAGTACCCCCCGGGGAGCTGTTTTTT.

The V call is TRBV5-8, the J call TRBJ2-7; D ambiguous. Trimming took 4 bases from V and 3 from J, leaving 17 bases between them. The V gene's germline CDR1 is SGHTS and CDR2 YDEGEE. The CDR3 spans 15 residues. The CDR3 bases are TGTGCCAGCAGCCCCGACCCGGAATTCTTCTACGAGCAGTACTTC. It codes for CASSPDPEFFYEQYF. The full variable domain, in which reference TRBV5-8 and TRBJ2-7 provide the parts outside the CDR3, is EAGVTQSPTHLIKTRGQQATLRCSPISGHTSVYWYQQALGLGLQFLLWYDEGEERNRGNFPPRFSGRQFPNYSSELNVNALELEDSALYLCASSPDPEFFYEQYFGPGTRLTVT.

The table lists this clonotype with a few counts. The J gene is TRBJ2-3, the V gene TRBV10-3, with no clear D. CDR1 is ENHRY, CDR2 SYGVKD, per germline. The V end was cut by 2 bases, the J end by 0 bases, with 3 bases between. The length of the CDR3 is 13 residues. Here the CDR3 reads CAISERSTDTQYF. The CDR3, as DNA: TGTGCCATCAGTGAGCGAAGCACAGATACGCAGTATTTT.

Only a few counts were recorded for this clonotype. The gene calls are TRBV12-3 or TRBV12-4 and TRBJ1-1; weak D call: TRBD1 (5 bases). Trimming pared 1 base from V and 3 bases from J, leaving 15 bases between. This CDR3 has 16 residues. This CDR3 is CASSLGVEGWDTEAFF. The CDR3 nucleotides are TGTGCCAGCAGTTTAGGTGTGGAGGGGTGGGACACTGAAGCTTTCTTT.

CDR3 nucleotides: TGTGCCAGCAGCCGGACAGGGGTAGACAATGAGCAGTTCTTC. It is translated as CASSRTGVDNEQFF. The chain employs TRBV5-4 and TRBJ2-1; 9 positions match TRBD1. Germline V lookup: CDR1 SGHNT, CDR2 YYREEE (reference sequence). The CDR3 spans 14 residues. With 4 bases clipped from V and 5 bases from J, the junction kept 4 bases outside the gene matches.

The chain carries TRBV4-2 and TRBJ2-7, with 11 bases aligning to TRBD1. Germline V gene data show CDR1 as LGHNA and CDR2 as YNFKEQ. CDR3 length equals 15 residues. Trimming at V came to 4 bases and at J to 1 base, leaving 3 bases not matched to a gene. DNA of the CDR3: TGTGCCAGCAGCCCCGGACAGGGGGCTTCCTACGAGCAGTACTTC. Amino acid sequence: CASSPGQGASYEQYF.

Ten or more counts support this clonotype. V usage is TRBV5-1 and J usage is TRBJ2-3; D unresolved. Trimming took 2 bases from V and 2 from J, leaving 9 bases between them. This CDR3 is built from 14 residues. The V gene's germline CDR1 is SGHRS and CDR2 YFSETQ. In nucleotides, the CDR3 is TGCGCCAGCAGCTTTTTACTTGACACAGATACGCAGTATTTT. Amino acids: CASSFLLDTDTQYF. Supplemented by reference TRBV5-1 and TRBJ2-3, the full variable domain reads KAGVTQTPRYLIKTRGQQVTLSCSPISGHRSVSWYQQTPGQGLQFLFEYFSETQRNKGNFPGRFSGRQFSNSRSEMNVSTLELGDSALYLCASSFLLDTDTQYFGPGTRLTVL.

This rearrangement joins TRBV5-4 to TRBJ1-1; tentative D call: TRBD1 (5 bases). CDR3 length: 14 amino acids. Germline CDR1 and CDR2: SGHNT and YYREEE (reference sequence). V was pared by 0 bases and J by 2 bases, with 8 bases between. CDR3 sequence reads: CASSLGQKNTEAFF. The CDR3 nucleotides are TGTGCCAGCAGCTTGGGACAGAAAAACACTGAAGCTTTCTTT.

This clonotype was observed a handful of times. The chain carries TRBV28 and TRBJ2-3, with D maybe TRBD1 (5 bases). The V end was cut by 5 bases, the J end by 1 base, with 10 bases between. Germline CDR1 MDHEN, CDR2 SYDVKM. There are 14 residues in the CDR3. CDR3 nucleotides: TGTGCCAGCAGTCGCGACAGAGGCACAGATACGCAGTATTTT. Its translation is CASSRDRGTDTQYF.

This clonotype was detected a few times. The chain carries TRBV7-9 and TRBJ2-1, with 7 bases fitting TRBD1. Per the germline V gene, CDR1 is SEHNR and CDR2 is FQNEAQ (reference sequence). Trimming at V came to 2 bases and at J to 8 bases, leaving 9 bases not matched to a gene. The length of the CDR3 is 15 residues. In DNA form, the CDR3 reads TGTGCCAGCAGCTTAAGGCCCCAGGGGGACGATGAGCAGTTCTTC. It encodes CASSLRPQGDDEQFF.

The chain recombines TRBV6-2 or TRBV6-3 with TRBJ2-2; D assignment may be TRBD1 or TRBD2 (6 bases each). CDR1 and CDR2 from the germline V gene are MNHEY and SVGEGT. The CDR3 extends over 15 amino acids. The V and J ends lost 5 bases and 1 base respectively, with 11 bases between them. CDR3 coding DNA: TGTGCCAGCAGTGCGGGACACAAGAACACCGGGGAGCTGTTTTTT. Translated, it gives CASSAGHKNTGELFF.

CDR3 in amino acids: CASRLFRAGDTQYF. The CDR3 DNA sequence: TGTGCCAGCAGACTATTCCGGGCCGGAGATACGCAGTATTTT. The chain has TRBV12-3 or TRBV12-4 and TRBJ2-3; D is ambiguous. The CDR3 loop spans 14 amino acids. V lost 6 bases and J lost 5, with 15 bases in between.

The chain recombines TRBV4-1 with TRBJ2-3, with 9 bases that match TRBD1. Losses at the gene ends were 1 base for V and 5 bases for J; bases not matched to a gene: 7. There are 16 residues in the CDR3. Per germline, CDR1 MGHRA and CDR2 YSYEKL. The CDR3 DNA sequence: TGCGCCAGCAGCCAAGCCGGGACAGGGATAGGAGATACGCAGTATTTT. Translation gives CASSQAGTGIGDTQYF.

This clonotype has a count of ten or more. CDR3 DNA sequence: TGTGCCAGTAGTATGACAGGGAATCAGCCCCAGCATTTT. Its translation is CASSMTGNQPQHF. The genes are TRBV19 and TRBJ1-5; 7 positions match TRBD1. After removal of 3 bases from V and 4 bases from J, the junction contained 0 bases not matched to a gene. The CDR3 runs to 13 residues. Germline V gene lookup returns CDR1 LNHDA and CDR2 SQIVND (reference sequence).

This clonotype was counted ten times or more. The rearrangement joins TRBV3-1 to TRBJ2-5, with 8 bases aligning to TRBD1. Losses at the gene ends were 4 bases for V and 4 bases for J; bases not matched to a gene: 2. The CDR3 runs 13 residues. Looked up from germline, CDR1 is LGHDT and CDR2 is YNNKEL (reference sequence). The CDR3: CASSRGQGETQYF. Written as DNA, the CDR3 is TGTGCCAGCAGCCGCGGACAGGGAGAGACCCAGTACTTC.

At least ten counts were recorded for this clonotype. The chain uses TRBV3-1 and TRBJ2-4; 9 nucleotides align to TRBD2. With V trimmed by 6 bases and J by 2 bases, 5 bases remained unmatched. Germline V gives CDR1 LGHDT, CDR2 YNNKEL (reference sequence). The CDR3 is 15 residues long. In DNA, the CDR3 is TGTGCCAGCAGGGGCGGGGGGGCCACCAAAAACATTCAGTACTTC. This codes for CASRGGGATKNIQYF.

This clonotype was recorded many times. This chain joins TRBV5-1 and TRBJ1-1; 7 nucleotides agree with TRBD1. V dropped 6 bases and J dropped 4; count of bases not matched to a gene: 9. Germline CDR1 SGHRS, CDR2 YFSETQ. The CDR3 covers 14 residues. The CDR3 protein is CASTLQGTGTEAFF. The CDR3 DNA follows: TGCGCCAGCACCCTACAGGGGACGGGCACTGAAGCTTTCTTT.

This clonotype was seen more than once but under ten times. V is TRBV15 and J is TRBJ2-3, with D possibly matching TRBD1 (6 bases). Trimming stripped 5 bases from V and 2 bases from J, with 14 bases between. CDR1 and CDR2 from the germline V gene are LNHNV and YYDKDF (reference sequence). This CDR3 is 15 amino acids long. The DNA of the CDR3 is TGTGCCACCAGCCCACAAGGACAGACCACAGATACGCAGTATTTT. Its translation: CATSPQGQTTDTQYF.

The chain is built from TRBV6-2 or TRBV6-3 and TRBJ1-1; D unresolved. Germline assignment: CDR1 MNHEY and CDR2 SVGEGT. This CDR3 region has 13 residues. Trimming shortened V by 6 bases and J by 1 base, and 9 bases separated the two germline ends. CDR3 loop: CASRDGENTEAFF. The CDR3 DNA sequence: TGTGCCAGCAGGGACGGAGAGAACACTGAAGCTTTCTTT.

This clonotype was detected many times. The chain couples TRBV2 to TRBJ1-6; perhaps TRBD1 as D (6 bases). This CDR3 has 16 residues. Between the trimmed V and J ends, which lost 5 bases and 7 bases, there was a span of 18 bases. Germline CDR1 and CDR2: SNHLY and FYNNEI. The CDR3 DNA follows: TGTGCCAGCAGTAACGGGTTCGACAGGCAAAATTCACCCCTCCACTTT. Translating gives CASSNGFDRQNSPLHF.

This clonotype was seen a few times. This sequence joins TRBV23-1 and TRBJ2-7; D tentatively reads TRBD1 or TRBD2 (5 bases each). TRBV23-1 is reported as an ORF; its role is uncertain. Trimming took off 3 bases at V and 12 bases at J, with 9 bases between the two ends. This CDR3 is built from 10 residues. The CDR3 DNA reads as TGCGCCAGCAGTCAGAGGGGTCCGTACTTC. Its protein product is CASSQRGPYF.